The present T cell receptor beta chain was sequenced within a study of T cell changes during pregnancy in multiple sclerosis. V shed 2 bases and J shed 4 bases, with 12 bases lying between them. Germline CDR1 and CDR2: MNHNS and SASEGT. The CDR3 extends over 15 amino acids. Data came from immunoSEQ multiplex PCR; TCRdb stores just in-frame clones and leaves some out. The sample lists 90,000 to 100,000 clones, about 91% seen once, with approximately 2.2% in the top ten. The sequence was obtained from a female donor in good health, enrolled as a control in a pregnancy study. The chain employs TRBV6-1 and TRBJ1-5, with D unresolved. Sample: peripheral blood, taken after pregnancy. The CDR3 DNA follows: TGTGCCAGCAGTGAACGACGGGTTCAAAATCAGCCCCAGCATTTT. Encoded protein: CASSERRVQNQPQHF.